These 32 T cell receptor beta chains originate from one sample sequenced in a study of blood T cells in healthy people across ages. The use of a sample-barcoded 5' primer and a J-beta primer mix characterized a second PCR of roughly 7 to 11 cycles. In TCRdb, the 5' RACE reads were re-called with MiXCR into one record per CDR3 protein. The table lists 540,000 or so distinct CDR3 sequences, around 24% of them singletons. These records were also assigned to another study, of T cells of mothers and their children.

The source material was blood. The receptors shown here come from a boy aged 5-17 years in good health.

This sequence joins TRBV4-3 and TRBJ2-1, with D possibly being TRBD1 (5 bases). Germline V gene lookup returns CDR1 LGHNA and CDR2 YSLEER. V was pared by 1 base and J by 0 bases, with 10 bases between. The CDR3 sequence is 16 residues long. The CDR3 sequence: CASSQGVGHSYNEQFF. The CDR3 DNA is TGCGCCAGCAGCCAAGGGGTGGGGCACTCCTACAATGAGCAGTTCTTC.

This clonotype was counted between two and nine times. This chain links TRBV29-1 with TRBJ1-1; D ambiguous. V was trimmed by 6 bases and J by 1 base, leaving 6 bases between them. Germline V CDR1 and CDR2: SQVTM, ANQGSEA. CDR3 length equals 11 residues. CDR3 sequence (DNA): TGCAGCGTAGACCGGAACACTGAAGCTTTCTTT. Amino acid sequence: CSVDRNTEAFF.

The CDR3: CASSQGREEAFF. CDR3 in DNA: TGCGCCAGCAGCCAAGGCAGGGAAGAAGCTTTCTTT. The chain carries TRBV4-3 and TRBJ1-1; tentatively, D is TRBD1 (5 bases). This CDR3 contains 12 residues. Trimming removed 1 base at V and 8 bases at J, with 8 bases between. Per the germline V gene, CDR1 is LGHNA and CDR2 is YSLEER.

This rearrangement joins TRBV19 to TRBJ1-1; maybe TRBD1 (5 bases). The V end was cut by 5 bases, the J end by 7 bases, with 14 bases between. Germline CDR1 reads LNHDA; CDR2 reads SQIVND (reference sequence). This CDR3 has 13 amino acids. CDR3 sequence (DNA): TGTGCCAGTAGTCCCGGGGACGGCGGTGAAGCTTTCTTT. Its translation: CASSPGDGGEAFF.

The V and J genes are TRBV5-1 and TRBJ2-3, with TRBD2 matching over 11 bases. CDR1 and CDR2 (germline): SGHRS, YFSETQ. The CDR3 is made up of 19 amino acids. V dropped 0 bases and J dropped 0; count of bases not matched to a gene: 9. The DNA for the CDR3 is TGCGCCAGCAGCTTGGTGGGGACTAGCGGCTCTCCAAGCACAGATACGCAGTATTTT. Residues: CASSLVGTSGSPSTDTQYF.

V usage is TRBV7-9 and J usage is TRBJ2-1, with TRBD1 matching 7 bases. With the DNA end fitting TRBJ2-5 better, the J assignment may be wrong. CDR1 and CDR2 from the germline V gene are SEHNR and FQNEAQ (reference sequence). The CDR3 is 16 residues long. The CDR3: CASSSTWTGYQETQYF. The CDR3 DNA reads TGTGCCAGCAGCTCCACGTGGACAGGTTATCAGGAGACCCAGTACTTC.

This clonotype was detected only a few times. Its ends do not fully match the called genes, so a read error is possible. V gene TRBV27 combines with J gene TRBJ2-1; D is perhaps TRBD2 (6 bases). The CDR3 has 13 amino acids. Germline CDR1 is MNHEY and CDR2 is SMNVEV (reference sequence). The CDR3 DNA is TGTGCCAGCAGTTGGCGGGATCAAGAGACCCAGCACTTC. Translated, it gives CASSWRDQETQHF.

This clonotype was observed many times. J is TRBJ1-3 and V is TRBV7-9; D possibly corresponds to TRBD1 (5 bases). Trimming took 5 bases from V and 0 from J, leaving 11 bases between them. The CDR3 loop spans 15 amino acids. CDR1 is SEHNR and CDR2 is FQNEAQ in the germline V gene (reference sequence). For the CDR3, the DNA is TGTGCCAGCAGCCCCACGAGGGGCTCTGGAAACACCATATATTTT. It yields the protein CASSPTRGSGNTIYF.

A few counts support this clonotype. The rearrangement uses TRBV20-1 and TRBJ1-4; D perhaps matches TRBD1 (5 bases). The CDR3 contains 13 residues. V lost 3 bases, J lost 7 bases, and 12 bases lay in between. Germline CDR1 is DFQATT and CDR2 is SNEGSKA (reference sequence). CDR3 region: CSASRRDGEKLFF. As DNA, the CDR3 is TGCAGTGCTAGTCGGAGGGACGGTGAAAAACTGTTTTTT.

In this sample, this clonotype turned up a few times. The V gene is TRBV20-1, the J gene TRBJ2-7; 15 nucleotides line up with TRBD2. The CDR3 covers 16 residues. V shed 4 bases, J shed 2 bases, and the junction held 6 bases outside the gene matches. Germline assignment: CDR1 DFQATT and CDR2 SNEGSKA (reference sequence). The CDR3 loop reads CSATGTSGGLTYEQYF. In DNA, the CDR3 is TGCAGTGCTACTGGGACTAGCGGGGGGTTAACCTACGAGCAGTACTTC.

The chain has TRBV9 and TRBJ2-4; 9 bases agree with TRBD2. V lost 3 bases and J lost 7; bases outside the gene matches: 11. CDR3 length equals 16 residues. The germline V gene has CDR1 SGDLS and CDR2 YYNGEE. The CDR3 spells CASSGETSGSENIQYF. The CDR3 coding sequence is TGTGCCAGCAGCGGGGAGACTAGCGGAAGTGAGAACATTCAGTACTTC.

This clonotype appeared a few times. The chain couples TRBV4-1 to TRBJ2-2; weak D call: TRBD2 (5 bases). Trimming pared 4 bases from V and 1 base from J, leaving 13 bases between. This CDR3 is 16 amino acids long. Germline V gives CDR1 MGHRA, CDR2 YSYEKL. The CDR3 coding sequence is TGCGCCAGCAGCCCGAACGGCGCGGGGAACACCGGGGAGCTGTTTTTT. Protein: CASSPNGAGNTGELFF.

The chain couples TRBV27 to TRBJ1-6; D is unclear. V was pared by 0 bases and J by 0 bases, with 6 bases between. Germline lookup yields CDR1 MNHEY and CDR2 SMNVEV (reference sequence). The CDR3 is 16 residues long. CDR3 residues: CASSLSVDSYNSPLHF. CDR3 sequence (DNA): TGTGCCAGCAGTTTATCCGTCGACTCCTATAATTCACCCCTCCACTTT.

Concerning this clonotype itself: This clone may be a read error of a much larger clone one base away. The V and J genes are TRBV4-2 and TRBJ1-2; perhaps TRBD1 as D (5 bases). This CDR3 region has 15 residues. In germline, CDR1 is LGHNA, CDR2 YNFKEQ. The CDR3 nucleotides are TGTGCCGGCAGCCGATTATCGCAGGGAGAAAGAAGCTACACCTTC. Translation gives CAGSRLSQGERSYTF.

This clonotype came up a few times. The chain joins TRBV28 to TRBJ2-3; the match to TRBD2 covers 15 bases. Germline CDR1 and CDR2: MDHEN and SYDVKM. The CDR3 length is 21 residues. The V gene end was trimmed by 5 bases and the J gene end by 2 bases; junction bases not matched to a gene: 17. In nucleotides, the CDR3 is TGTGCCAGCAGTCCTGGGGGACTAGCGGGGGGTCCCGACTATAACACAGATACGCAGTATTTT. This sequence encodes CASSPGGLAGGPDYNTDTQYF.

The chain links TRBV5-5 to TRBJ2-1, with 8 positions matching TRBD2. The germline V gene has CDR1 SGHKS and CDR2 YYEKEE (reference sequence). V trimming: 4 bases; J trimming: 15 bases; junction bases outside the gene matches: 6. The length of the CDR3 is 11 residues. CDR3 sequence reads: CASSAGLGPFF. The CDR3 region has the DNA TGTGCCAGCAGCGCGGGACTAGGGCCGTTCTTC.

This clonotype was seen ten or more times. This chain connects TRBV4-1 to TRBJ2-1; 8 nucleotides agree with TRBD2. This CDR3 spans 15 amino acids. With 5 bases clipped from V and 6 bases from J, the junction kept 9 bases outside the gene matches. Germline values: CDR1 MGHRA, CDR2 YSYEKL. The CDR3 region has the DNA TGCGCCAGCAGCGATCCGGGACTAGATGGCAATGAGCAGTTCTTC. It encodes CASSDPGLDGNEQFF.

This clonotype occurred many times. The chain combines TRBV7-2 with TRBJ2-7; 8 bases map to TRBD2. Germline CDR1 is SGHTA and CDR2 is FQGNSA. With V trimmed by 5 bases and J by 0 bases, 6 bases remained unmatched. The CDR3 has 15 residues. In nucleotides, the CDR3 is TGTGCCAGCAGCCCCCGCGGGGGGAGCTCCTACGAGCAGTACTTC. It encodes CASSPRGGSSYEQYF.

The rearrangement uses TRBV20-1 and TRBJ2-5, with TRBD2 matching 10 bases. The J call may be wrong; the DNA end is better matched by TRBJ2-1. The CDR3 runs to 14 residues. Germline V gene lookup returns CDR1 DFQATT and CDR2 SNEGSKA (reference sequence). This chain's CDR3 is CSASGTSVINEQFF. CDR3 nucleotides: TGCAGTGCCTCCGGGACTAGCGTCATCAATGAGCAGTTCTTC.

This clonotype was seen repeatedly, ten times or more. V and J are TRBV6-5 and TRBJ2-5; a weak D match, TRBD2 (5 bases). The J call may be faulty, since TRBJ2-1 better matches the DNA end. CDR3 length: 13 residues. Germline lookup yields CDR1 MNHEY and CDR2 SVGAGI. CDR3 protein: CASIGSLAHEQFF. DNA for the CDR3: TGTGCCAGCATCGGATCCCTAGCCCATGAGCAGTTCTTC.

In its sample, this clonotype was seen a few times. V is TRBV12-3 or TRBV12-4 and J is TRBJ2-1; a weak D match, TRBD2 (7 bases). Trimming cost V 6 bases and J 5 bases, with 14 bases left between them. CDR3 length: 14 residues. CDR3 in amino acids: CASSRGAGDNEQFF. Written as DNA, the CDR3 is TGTGCCAGCAGCCGGGGGGCCGGGGACAATGAGCAGTTCTTC.

This clonotype has only a few counts. The CDR3 protein is CASSQDWGLRDEQFF. CDR3 coding DNA: TGCGCCAGCAGCCAAGACTGGGGATTGCGGGATGAGCAGTTCTTC. The V call is TRBV4-3, the J call TRBJ2-1, with TRBD2 as a possible D gene (5 bases). Germline lookup yields CDR1 LGHNA and CDR2 YSLEER. Trimming left V 0 bases short and J 8 bases short, with 14 bases between. The CDR3 totals 15 residues.

The chain links TRBV6-2 or TRBV6-3 to TRBJ2-5, with D tentatively TRBD2 (6 bases). The CDR3 contains 15 residues. V was shortened by 3 bases and J by 11 bases, with 22 bases between the two germline ends. Germline V gives CDR1 MNHEY, CDR2 SVGEGT. The CDR3 coding sequence is TGTGCCAGCAGTTATAGCGGCAGTTGGGGCGGTGAGCAGTACTTC. The encoded protein is CASSYSGSWGGEQYF.

This clonotype was seen a handful of times. This likely comes from a read error, as the CDR3 has no conserved phenylalanine or tryptophan at its end. The rearrangement links TRBV20-1 to TRBJ2-7; 8 bases are a match to TRBD2. Trimming took 3 bases from V and 2 from J; bases not matched to a gene: 9. The CDR3 loop spans 15 amino acids. Germline V gives CDR1 DFQATT, CDR2 SNEGSKA (reference sequence). The chain's CDR3 is CSARAKRELPYEQYL. The CDR3 nucleotides are TGCAGTGCTAGGGCGAAGCGGGAGCTCCCCTACGAGCAGTACCTC.

This clonotype has just a few counts. This sequence joins TRBV24-1 and TRBJ1-5; D is perhaps TRBD1 (6 bases). This CDR3 region has 15 residues. V was pared by 5 bases and J by 1 base, with 11 bases between. CDR1 KGHDR and CDR2 SFDVKD come from the germline V gene. This CDR3 is CATSVGGGSNQPQHF. The CDR3 nucleotides read TGTGCCACCAGTGTTGGGGGCGGAAGCAATCAGCCCCAGCATTTT.

V is TRBV15 and J is TRBJ1-6; D perhaps matches TRBD1 (5 bases). Germline loops: CDR1 LNHNV, CDR2 YYDKDF (reference sequence). This CDR3 contains 15 residues. V shed 0 bases and J shed 7 bases, with 10 bases lying between them. CDR3 nucleotides: TGTGCCACCAGCAGAGAGGGGGACTGGAATTCACCCCTCCACTTT. Translation gives CATSREGDWNSPLHF.

This clonotype turned up a few times. The V call is TRBV28, the J call TRBJ1-1, with D possibly matching TRBD1 (5 bases). The CDR3 consists of 15 residues. Germline assignment: CDR1 MDHEN and CDR2 SYDVKM. Trimming removed 5 bases at V and 5 bases at J, with 18 bases between. CDR3 loop: CASSMLGVWATEAFF. The DNA for the CDR3 is TGTGCCAGCAGTATGCTAGGGGTTTGGGCAACTGAAGCTTTCTTT.

This clonotype has a handful of counts. The chain links TRBV6-2 or TRBV6-3 to TRBJ2-3; tentatively, D is TRBD2 (5 bases). The CDR3 extends over 15 amino acids. Germline CDR1 reads MNHEY; CDR2 reads SVGEGT. With 6 bases removed from V and 4 bases from J, the gap between germline ends came to 17 bases. The CDR3 DNA reads TGTGCCAGCAGCCCGGGGATTTACGACGCAGATACGCAGTATTTT. Amino acid sequence: CASSPGIYDADTQYF.

In its sample, this clonotype was seen many times. V is TRBV9 and J is TRBJ2-5; D tentatively reads TRBD1 or TRBD2 (5 bases each). Trimming stripped 4 bases from V and 3 bases from J, with 16 bases between. The CDR3 runs to 15 residues. The germline gives CDR1 SGDLS, CDR2 YYNGEE. CDR3: CASSPTGTTKETQYF. The CDR3 region has the DNA TGTGCCAGCAGCCCCACCGGGACGACGAAAGAGACCCAGTACTTC.

The sample holds one count of this clonotype. V usage is TRBV20-1 and J usage is TRBJ2-7; D possibly corresponds to TRBD2 (6 bases). Trimming removed 6 bases from V and 2 bases from J, with 11 bases in between. The CDR3 covers 12 residues. The germline CDR1 and CDR2 sequences are DFQATT and SNEGSKA (reference sequence). The CDR3: CSAAPGAYEQYF. Here the CDR3 DNA reads TGCAGTGCCGCCCCGGGGGCCTACGAGCAGTACTTC.

The rearrangement joins TRBV6-5 to TRBJ2-4; 10 nucleotides line up with TRBD1. The CDR3 is 19 amino acids. The junction had 12 bases not matched to a gene; V was cut back by 2 bases and J by 2 bases. CDR1 MNHEY and CDR2 SVGAGI come from the germline V gene. CDR3 loop: CASSYRDRGRWLTKNIQYF. The CDR3 DNA is TGTGCCAGCAGTTACCGGGACAGGGGAAGGTGGTTGACCAAAAACATTCAGTACTTC.

The chain recombines TRBV29-1 with TRBJ2-4; TRBD1 might be the D (7 bases). This CDR3 is built from 13 residues. V was shortened by 5 bases and J by 6 bases, with 14 bases between the two germline ends. CDR1 SQVTM and CDR2 ANQGSEA come from the germline V gene. Here the CDR3 DNA reads TGCAGCGTTATAAGCCAGGGGGGAAACATTCAGTACTTC. Its translation is CSVISQGGNIQYF.